This TCR beta chain stems from a study of healthy donors' naive CD4 and CD8 T cells. Study-level information: Donors spanned ages 20-25, 40-50 and 60-70 years, half female. Study-wide points: CDR3 charge plus V and J genes appeared to account for about an eighth of CD4/CD8 variance.

The ends were cut back, 4 bases at V and 5 bases at J, with 6 bases in the middle. CDR3 length: 12 residues. Germline V CDR1 and CDR2: MNHNS, SASEGT. Naive T cells were sorted: CD4+CD8-CD45RO-CD45RA+ for CD4+, CD8+CD4-CD45RA+CD27bright for CD8+. Each TCR library used about 500 ng of total RNA and a linear amplification protocol. How the authors handled the data: Over 75,000 TCR alpha transcripts were sequenced from about 5 healthy donors. TCRdb recomputed calls from the reads with MiXCR, one row per CDR3 protein. The V and J calls here are based on TCRdb, not the publication. The table has 200,000 or so distinct CDR3 sequences, 65% to 80% seen once. This clonotype has a single count. Its target is unknown.

The chain links TRBV6-1 to TRBJ2-1; maybe TRBD1 (6 bases). Sequencing used naive CD4+ and CD8+ T cells sorted from blood, pooled from several donors. The TCR was taken from a pool of human donors in good health; the sample pools cells from several healthy donors. The CDR3 here is CASSGTDNEQFF. The DNA of the CDR3 is TGTGCCAGCAGTGGGACAGACAATGAGCAGTTCTTC.